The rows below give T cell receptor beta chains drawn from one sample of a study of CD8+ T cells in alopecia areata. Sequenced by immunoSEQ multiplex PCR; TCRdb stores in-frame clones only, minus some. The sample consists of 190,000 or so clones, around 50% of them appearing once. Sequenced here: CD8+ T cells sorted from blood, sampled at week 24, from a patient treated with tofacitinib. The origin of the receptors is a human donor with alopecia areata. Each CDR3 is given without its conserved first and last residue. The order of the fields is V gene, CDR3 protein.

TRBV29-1,SVESDGYTIY
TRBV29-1,SGDTSYGYT
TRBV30,AWIMAIDTQY
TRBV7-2,ASSRGTNPGYGT
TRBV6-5,ASSLNGGAFDTQY
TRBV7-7,ASSSPEDPAENQETQY
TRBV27,ASSLLGGGDTEAF
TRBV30,AWSLGLAKNIQY
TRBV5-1,ASSHDTSYGYT
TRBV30,AWSQGDIQY
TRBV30,AWDRTGGNTEAF
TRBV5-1,ASSLVVGRDEQF
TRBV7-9,ASRFGQETQY
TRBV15,ATSRRQITNTGELF
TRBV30,AWSNPRSYNSPLH
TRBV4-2,ASNSGSMDTGELF
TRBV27,ASSSTGTGGDGYT
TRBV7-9,ASSPRGLLTDTQY
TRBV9,ASSGERSGANVLT
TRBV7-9,ASSLGENYGYT
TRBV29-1,SVRTGSSYEQY
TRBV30,AWSDVKTLGYSGELF
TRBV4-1,ASRWGNEQF
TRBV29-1,SGGTAGALSNQPQH
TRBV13,ASSARDRSYEQY
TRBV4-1,ASSQRQGSDYEQY
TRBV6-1,ASSDRDRGLTGANVLT
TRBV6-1,ASSEALRGPAGELF
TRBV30,AWNTASYEQY
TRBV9,ASASEQGPNSPLH
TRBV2,ASRVQGNGYT
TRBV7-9,ASSATVIHGTEAF
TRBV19,ASSIGHKVDTQY
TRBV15,ATSGQTYEQY
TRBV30,AWSGASYNSPLH
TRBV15,ATSRDTNQPQH